The 23 T cell receptor beta chains presented below share a single source sample, sequenced in a study of blood T cell repertoires in COVID-19. Measured with immunoSEQ multiplex PCR; TCRdb has only the in-frame clones, and not every one. This table holds over 200,000 clones, 92% found once. Sequencing input: peripheral blood. These receptors were obtained from a man aged 60 to 75 with COVID-19, enrolled during active disease.

The chain combines TRBV19 with TRBJ2-3; 11 positions agree with TRBD2. The germline V gene encodes CDR1 LNHDA and CDR2 SQIVND (reference sequence). The CDR3 consists of 19 residues. Trimming cost V 3 bases and J 1 base; bases outside gene matches: 12. CDR3 in amino acids: CASSIGRLAGGRGTDTQYF. The CDR3 DNA follows: TGTGCCAGTAGTATTGGGAGGCTAGCGGGGGGCCGGGGCACAGATACGCAGTATTTT.

This clone showed up just once. The rearrangement links TRBV9 to TRBJ2-2; no clear D gene. There are 16 residues in the CDR3. Germline V gene lookup returns CDR1 SGDLS and CDR2 YYNGEE. V was shortened by 0 bases and J by 0 bases, with 9 bases between the two germline ends. In DNA form, the CDR3 reads TGTGCCAGCAGCGTAGGGCCCTCGCCGAACACCGGGGAGCTGTTTTTT. Translating gives CASSVGPSPNTGELFF.

This clone turned up a few times. The V call is TRBV7-2, the J call TRBJ2-3, with 8 bases matching TRBD1. V gave up 2 bases and J gave up 3 bases; unmatched junction bases: 7. Per germline, CDR1 SGHTA and CDR2 FQGNSA. This CDR3 has 16 residues. The CDR3 loop reads CASSLSSGGRTDTQYF. As DNA, the CDR3 is TGTGCCAGCAGCTTAAGTTCAGGGGGCCGGACAGATACGCAGTATTTT.

The gene calls are TRBV28 and TRBJ1-1; possible D gene TRBD1, 5 bases. The CDR3 is 11 amino acids. Germline values: CDR1 MDHEN, CDR2 SYDVKM. Trimming shortened V by 8 bases and J by 7 bases, and 11 bases separated the two germline ends. The CDR3 loop reads CASRGGNEAFF. DNA for the CDR3: TGTGCCAGCCGCGGGGGTAATGAAGCTTTCTTT.

This rearrangement joins TRBV5-1 to TRBJ2-5; D unclear. CDR1 and CDR2 (germline): SGHRS, YFSETQ. V was pared by 0 bases and J by 2 bases, with 14 bases between. This CDR3 comprises 16 residues. Here the CDR3 reads CASSLALAKEQETQYF. The DNA of the CDR3 is TGCGCCAGCAGCTTGGCCTTAGCAAAGGAGCAAGAGACCCAGTACTTC. The complete variable domain, with remaining parts taken from reference TRBV5-1 and TRBJ2-5, reads KAGVTQTPRYLIKTRGQQVTLSCSPISGHRSVSWYQQTPGQGLQFLFEYFSETQRNKGNFPGRFSGRQFSNSRSEMNVSTLELGDSALYLCASSLALAKEQETQYFGPGTRLLVL.

The count of this clone is one. This sequence joins TRBV14 and TRBJ1-2; tentatively, D is TRBD1 (6 bases). The germline V and J ends were trimmed by 4 bases and 6 bases, with 12 bases remaining between them. The length of the CDR3 is 13 residues. CDR1 SGHDN and CDR2 FVKESK come from the germline V gene. The CDR3, as DNA: TGTGCCAGCAGCCCCACAGGGATCGATGGCTACACCTTC. Its protein is CASSPTGIDGYTF.

Points on this clone: Other nucleotide sequences from this sample produce the same CDR3. DNA of the CDR3: TGCGCCAGCAGCTTGGGACAGGGTGGTTCACCCCTCCACTTT. Its protein product is CASSLGQGGSPLHF. This chain uses TRBV5-1 with TRBJ1-6; 7 bases align to TRBD1. Germline V gene sequence: CDR1 SGHRS, CDR2 YFSETQ. The CDR3 totals 14 residues. V lost 0 bases to trimming and J lost 9 bases; unmatched junction nucleotides: 3.

The rearrangement links TRBV24-1 to TRBJ2-1; TRBD2 is a possible D gene (6 bases). There are 15 residues in the CDR3. Between the trimmed V and J ends, which lost 4 bases and 8 bases, there was a span of 17 bases. The germline CDR1 and CDR2 sequences are KGHDR and SFDVKD. The CDR3 bases are TGTGCCACCAGTGACCCCCGGGCGGGGAGTGATGAGCAGTTCTTC. It translates to CATSDPRAGSDEQFF.

This chain joins TRBV5-4 and TRBJ1-2, with D perhaps TRBD1 (5 bases). Between the trimmed V and J ends, which lost 0 bases and 0 bases, there was a span of 9 bases. The CDR3 sequence is 15 residues long. Per the germline V gene, CDR1 is SGHNT and CDR2 is YYREEE (reference sequence). The CDR3 spells CASSLDRYPNYGYTF. CDR3 DNA: TGTGCCAGCAGCTTGGACAGGTATCCTAACTATGGCTACACCTTC. The full variable domain, rest sourced from reference TRBV5-4 and TRBJ1-2, is ETGVTQSPTHLIKTRGQQVTLRCSSQSGHNTVSWYQQALGQGPQFIFQYYREEENGRGNFPPRFSGLQFPNYSSELNVNALELDDSALYLCASSLDRYPNYGYTFGSGTRLTVV.

The chain combines TRBV6-2 or TRBV6-3 with TRBJ1-1; D gene ambiguous. From germline, CDR1 is MNHEY and CDR2 SVGEGT. CDR3 length equals 13 residues. The ends were cut back, 6 bases at V and 0 bases at J, with 8 bases in the middle. CDR3 in DNA: TGTGCCAGCAGCGACATGGTGAACACTGAAGCTTTCTTT. It yields the protein CASSDMVNTEAFF.

The rearrangement links TRBV2 to TRBJ1-1; 8 nucleotides match TRBD1. Losses at the gene ends were 0 bases for V and 5 bases for J; bases not matched to a gene: 5. CDR3 size: 15 residues. Germline V CDR1 and CDR2: SNHLY, FYNNEI. The CDR3: CASSEARQGFTEAFF. In DNA form, the CDR3 reads TGTGCCAGCAGTGAAGCGAGACAGGGGTTTACTGAAGCTTTCTTT.

The CDR3 loop is CSASGGYGYTF. The DNA of the CDR3 is TGCAGTGCCTCCGGGGGCTATGGCTACACCTTC. The chain carries TRBV20-1 and TRBJ1-2; the D gene is possibly TRBD1 (5 bases). Germline CDR1 reads DFQATT; CDR2 reads SNEGSKA (reference sequence). V shed 6 bases and J shed 4 bases, with 9 bases lying between them. There are 11 residues in the CDR3.

This chain joins TRBV6-2 or TRBV6-3 and TRBJ1-5; 9 bases map to TRBD1. The CDR3 is made up of 18 amino acids. Germline-derived CDR1 and CDR2 are MNHEY and SVGEGT. Unmatched junction bases numbered 11, after V lost 5 bases and J lost 0 bases. CDR3 loop: CASSTTGQGSYSNQPQHF. The CDR3 nucleotides are TGTGCCAGCAGTACAACGGGACAGGGATCTTATAGCAATCAGCCCCAGCATTTT.

This chain connects TRBV19 to TRBJ1-4; maybe TRBD1 (5 bases). V was shortened by 6 bases and J by 4 bases, with 9 bases between the two germline ends. In germline, CDR1 is LNHDA, CDR2 SQIVND (reference sequence). This CDR3 spans 13 amino acids. The chain's CDR3 is CASRGPDNEKLFF. For the CDR3, the DNA is TGTGCCAGTAGGGGGCCGGATAATGAAAAACTGTTTTTT.

J is TRBJ2-1 and V is TRBV2, with a weak D call TRBD2 (5 bases). CDR3 size: 14 residues. Trimming shortened V by 8 bases and J by 7 bases, and 18 bases separated the two germline ends. Germline loops: CDR1 SNHLY, CDR2 FYNNEI. The CDR3 sequence: CASPPTGRLNEQFF. CDR3 in DNA: TGTGCCAGCCCGCCGACGGGGAGATTAAATGAGCAGTTCTTC.

This clone appeared once. The chain uses TRBV30 and TRBJ1-2, with TRBD1 matching over 7 bases. The CDR3 loop spans 18 amino acids. CDR1 is GTSNPN and CDR2 is SVGIG in the germline V gene (reference sequence). The ends lost 0 bases at V and 7 bases at J; junction bases unmatched: 20. The CDR3 reads CAWSVRSTGAMALGGYTF. The CDR3 DNA follows: TGTGCCTGGAGTGTAAGATCCACAGGGGCGATGGCACTGGGTGGCTACACCTTC.

V gene TRBV5-8 combines with J gene TRBJ2-1; 8 nucleotides line up with TRBD1. This CDR3 is built from 16 residues. The V gene's germline CDR1 is SGHTS and CDR2 YDEGEE. V lost 3 bases and J lost 5; bases outside the gene matches: 10. Here the CDR3 reads CASSSGQGILDNEQFF. In DNA, the CDR3 is TGTGCCAGCAGCTCCGGACAGGGAATTTTAGACAATGAGCAGTTCTTC. The full variable domain, rest sourced from reference TRBV5-8 and TRBJ2-1, is EAGVTQSPTHLIKTRGQQATLRCSPISGHTSVYWYQQALGLGLQFLLWYDEGEERNRGNFPPRFSGRQFPNYSSELNVNALELEDSALYLCASSSGQGILDNEQFFGPGTRLTVL.

The chain recombines TRBV28 with TRBJ1-5, with 10 bases aligning to TRBD1. V lost 5 bases to trimming and J lost 5 bases; unmatched junction nucleotides: 3. There are 14 residues in the CDR3. In germline, CDR1 is MDHEN, CDR2 SYDVKM. This CDR3 reads CASSPTGGYQPQHF. In DNA, the CDR3 is TGTGCCAGCAGTCCGACAGGGGGCTATCAGCCCCAGCATTTT.

The chain links TRBV6-1 to TRBJ2-7, with D tentatively TRBD1 (5 bases). Trimming took 3 bases from V and 0 from J, leaving 12 bases between them. The CDR3 totals 15 residues. Germline lookup yields CDR1 MNHNS and CDR2 SASEGT. The DNA for the CDR3 is TGTGCCAGCAGTGATAGGGGTATGGTCTCCTACGAGCAGTACTTC. Translation: CASSDRGMVSYEQYF.

The chain couples TRBV4-2 to TRBJ1-3; 9 nucleotides agree with TRBD1. The CDR3 is made up of 16 amino acids. Germline trimming cut 1 base from V and 3 bases from J; bases unmatched to any gene: 4. CDR1 is LGHNA, CDR2 YNFKEQ, per germline. The CDR3 DNA sequence: TGTGCCAGCAGCCAAGCACAGGGGGCAATTGGAAACACCATATATTTT. Translating it yields CASSQAQGAIGNTIYF.

This chain joins TRBV4-1 and TRBJ1-5, with D tentatively TRBD1 (5 bases). The CDR3 consists of 14 residues. Trimming cost V 0 bases and J 7 bases, with 10 bases left between them. Germline CDR1 and CDR2: MGHRA and YSYEKL. CDR3 region: CASSQELSGQPQHF. CDR3 nucleotide sequence: TGCGCCAGCAGCCAAGAACTCTCAGGGCAGCCCCAGCATTTT.

The chain uses TRBV19 and TRBJ2-6, with D possibly being TRBD2 (5 bases). Trimming took off 8 bases at V and 2 bases at J, with 16 bases between the two ends. Germline CDR1 and CDR2: LNHDA and SQIVND (reference sequence). CDR3 size: 16 residues. The CDR3 is CASRLGGGAGANVLTF. The CDR3 DNA is TGTGCCAGTCGTCTGGGCGGAGGCGCTGGGGCCAACGTCCTGACTTTC.

This chain joins TRBV14 and TRBJ1-1; the match to TRBD1 covers 9 bases. Unmatched junction bases numbered 2, after V lost 4 bases and J lost 2 bases. The CDR3 runs 14 residues. Looked up from germline, CDR1 is SGHDN and CDR2 is FVKESK. CDR3: CASSRDRVNTEAFF. As DNA, the CDR3 is TGTGCCAGCAGCCGGGACAGGGTTAACACTGAAGCTTTCTTT.